These 22 T cell receptor beta chains were sequenced from one sample in a study of T cell repertoires in cytomegalovirus infection. TCRdb used MiXCR to reprocess the reads, holding one entry per CDR3 protein. This table has over 200,000 distinct CDR3 sequences, 12% to 15% appearing once. Material: PBMCs. The receptors here all came from a human donor in good health (CMV status not recorded). Some clones in this sample may be carry-over from other donors' samples.

The table lists this clonotype with many counts. The chain uses TRBV7-9 and TRBJ2-7; D possibly corresponds to TRBD1 (6 bases). Trimming left V 4 bases short and J 3 bases short, with 19 bases between. The CDR3 is 16 amino acids. CDR1 and CDR2 from the germline V gene are SEHNR and FQNEAQ (reference sequence). In nucleotides, the CDR3 is TGTGCCAGCAGCTCAACTACCGGGACATTTGTCTACGAGCAGTACTTC. Amino acids: CASSSTTGTFVYEQYF. The whole variable domain, filled in from reference TRBV7-9 and TRBJ2-7, reads DTGVSQNPRHKITKRGQNVTFRCDPISEHNRLYWYRQTLGQGPEFLTYFQNEAQLEKSRLLSDRFSAERPKGSFSTLEIQRTEQGDSAMYLCASSSTTGTFVYEQYFGPGTRLTVT.

This clonotype occurred a few times. V is TRBV10-3 and J is TRBJ2-2; D is undetermined. In germline, CDR1 is ENHRY, CDR2 SYGVKD. Trimming removed 6 bases at V and 0 bases at J, with 11 bases between. The CDR3 totals 15 residues. The CDR3 reads CAISRLGPNTGELFF. The CDR3 DNA reads TGTGCCATCAGCAGGTTAGGCCCGAACACCGGGGAGCTGTTTTTT.

This clonotype was seen at least ten times. CDR3 DNA sequence: TGTGCCAGCAGTTTAGACGGACTAGCGGGATCTGAGCAGTTCTTC. As protein: CASSLDGLAGSEQFF. The chain has TRBV12-3 or TRBV12-4 and TRBJ2-1; TRBD2 matches 12 bases. The junction had 4 bases not matched to a gene; V was cut back by 1 base and J by 9 bases. The length of the CDR3 is 15 residues.

The chain couples TRBV29-1 to TRBJ1-1; D unresolved. The V and J ends lost 6 bases and 2 bases respectively, with 10 bases between them. The CDR3 is 12 residues long. Germline values: CDR1 SQVTM, CDR2 ANQGSEA. CDR3 sequence: CSVSGSNTEAFF. Written as DNA, the CDR3 is TGCAGCGTCAGCGGAAGCAACACTGAAGCTTTCTTT. Supplemented by reference TRBV29-1 and TRBJ1-1, the full variable domain reads SAVISQKPSRDICQRGTSLTIQCQVDSQVTMMFWYRQQPGQSLTLIATANQGSEATYESGFVIDKFPISRPNLTFSTLTVSNMSPEDSSIYLCSVSGSNTEAFFGQGTRLTVV.

This chain links TRBV3-1 with TRBJ2-7; the match to TRBD2 covers 10 bases. J gave up 1 base and V 3 bases, and 3 bases lay outside the gene matches. This CDR3 contains 15 residues. The germline gives CDR1 LGHDT, CDR2 YNNKEL (reference sequence). The CDR3 bases are TGTGCCAGCAGCCACTCAGCGGGGGGGTCCTACGAGCAGTACTTC. It codes for CASSHSAGGSYEQYF.

Remarks on this clonotype: Being one base from a much bigger clone, this may be a read error. The V gene is TRBV25-1, the J gene TRBJ1-5, with 10 bases aligning to TRBD1. Germline values: CDR1 MGHDK, CDR2 SYGVNS. The CDR3 totals 19 residues. The CDR3 protein is CGSSGGPGQGLYSNQPQHF. For the CDR3, the DNA is TGTGGCAGCAGCGGGGGCCCGGGACAGGGGCTGTATAGCAATCAGCCCCAGCATTTT.

This clonotype showed up many times. The V and J genes are TRBV12-3 or TRBV12-4 and TRBJ1-2; 10 nucleotides align to TRBD1. After removal of 6 bases from V and 0 bases from J, the junction contained 1 base not matched to a gene. The CDR3 has 14 amino acids. CDR3 region: CASRGQGANYGYTF. The CDR3 nucleotides read TGTGCCAGCAGAGGACAGGGGGCTAACTATGGCTACACCTTC.

This clonotype was observed many times. The chain is built from TRBV7-2 and TRBJ1-1; the match to TRBD1 covers 7 bases. The CDR3 contains 15 residues. Germline CDR1 is SGHTA and CDR2 is FQGNSA. With V trimmed by 5 bases and J by 0 bases, 6 bases remained unmatched. The CDR3 here is CASSRQGSVNTEAFF. CDR3 bases: TGTGCCAGCAGCCGACAGGGATCAGTGAACACTGAAGCTTTCTTT. The entire variable domain, with the rest obtained from reference TRBV7-2 and TRBJ1-1, is as follows: GAGVSQSPSNKVTEKGKDVELRCDPISGHTALYWYRQSLGQGLEFLIYFQGNSAPDKSGLPSDRFSAERTGGSVSTLTIQRTQQEDSAVYLCASSRQGSVNTEAFFGQGTRLTVV.

The chain has TRBV6-5 and TRBJ2-7, with a weak D call TRBD1 (5 bases). The length of the CDR3 is 14 residues. Looked up from germline, CDR1 is MNHEY and CDR2 is SVGAGI. Trimming left V 1 base short and J 2 bases short, with 9 bases between. DNA for the CDR3: TGTGCCAGCAGTTACTGGGGCAGAACCTACGAGCAGTACTTC. It yields the protein CASSYWGRTYEQYF.

At least ten counts were recorded for this clonotype. The chain is built from TRBV10-3 and TRBJ2-6, with unresolved D. Per the germline V gene, CDR1 is ENHRY and CDR2 is SYGVKD. This CDR3 contains 14 residues. The V and J ends lost 6 bases and 0 bases respectively, with 6 bases between them. The CDR3 nucleotides are TGTGCCATCAGCCAGTACTCTGGGGCCAACGTCCTGACTTTC. It yields the protein CAISQYSGANVLTF.

The chain recombines TRBV10-3 with TRBJ2-2, with TRBD1 matching over 8 bases. V gave up 6 bases and J gave up 5 bases; unmatched junction bases: 11. Germline V gene lookup returns CDR1 ENHRY and CDR2 SYGVKD. The CDR3 covers 16 residues. CDR3 sequence (DNA): TGTGCCATCAGCCCCGGGACAGGAGGCCTTACCGGGGAGCTGTTTTTT. Protein product: CAISPGTGGLTGELFF.

In its sample, this clonotype was seen many times. V and J are TRBV7-2 and TRBJ2-7, with TRBD1 matching over 7 bases. This CDR3 is 14 amino acids long. Germline CDR1 and CDR2: SGHTA and FQGNSA. V trimming: 4 bases; J trimming: 2 bases; junction bases outside the gene matches: 5. The CDR3 loop is CASSSGQTTYEQYF. DNA of the CDR3: TGTGCCAGCAGCTCGGGACAGACAACCTACGAGCAGTACTTC. Using reference TRBV7-2 and TRBJ2-7 for the parts outside the CDR3, the full variable domain is GAGVSQSPSNKVTEKGKDVELRCDPISGHTALYWYRQSLGQGLEFLIYFQGNSAPDKSGLPSDRFSAERTGGSVSTLTIQRTQQEDSAVYLCASSSGQTTYEQYFGPGTRLTVT.

This clonotype was detected many times. The chain is built from TRBV5-1 and TRBJ2-5; the match to TRBD2 covers 10 bases. Germline-derived CDR1 and CDR2 are SGHRS and YFSETQ. V gave up 4 bases and J gave up 1 base; unmatched junction bases: 10. There are 17 residues in the CDR3. As DNA, the CDR3 is TGCGCCAGCAGCCGGACCTCTAGCGGGGGCTTCCAAGAGACCCAGTACTTC. It translates to CASSRTSSGGFQETQYF.

The CDR3 is CASSEDLAGPNYGYTF. The CDR3 DNA reads TGTGCCAGCAGCGAGGACTTGGCAGGCCCTAACTATGGCTACACCTTC. The chain carries TRBV9 and TRBJ1-2, with D hard to call. Trimming shortened V by 3 bases and J by 0 bases, and 15 bases separated the two germline ends. CDR1 SGDLS and CDR2 YYNGEE come from the germline V gene. CDR3 length equals 16 residues. Full variable domain (rest looked up from reference TRBV9 and TRBJ1-2): DSGVTQTPKHLITATGQRVTLRCSPRSGDLSVYWYQQSLDQGLQFLIQYYNGEERAKGNILERFSAQQFPDLHSELNLSSLELGDSALYFCASSEDLAGPNYGYTFGSGTRLTVV.

This clonotype was picked up many times. The chain has TRBV29-1 and TRBJ2-1, with D maybe TRBD2 (5 bases). The CDR3 totals 13 residues. Trimming removed 1 base from V and 6 bases from J, with 10 bases in between. Germline V CDR1 and CDR2: SQVTM, ANQGSEA. CDR3 loop: CSVEAEDGNEQFF. CDR3 in DNA: TGCAGCGTTGAAGCGGAGGATGGCAATGAGCAGTTCTTC.

The chain uses TRBV20-1 and TRBJ1-4; D is undetermined. The germline CDR1 and CDR2 sequences are DFQATT and SNEGSKA (reference sequence). This CDR3 is 11 amino acids long. The V end lost 0 bases, the J end lost 12 bases, and 8 bases lay between the germline ends. The DNA for the CDR3 is TGCAGTGCTAGAGATGGGGAGGAACTGTTTTTT. It specifies CSARDGEELFF.

Details on this clonotype: A much bigger clone sits one base away, suggesting this may be a read error. CDR3 sequence: CANRLAGRREQFF. CDR3 nucleotides: TGTGCCAACAGGCTAGCGGGGAGACGGGAGCAGTTCTTC. The chain has TRBV6-2 or TRBV6-3 and TRBJ2-1, with 9 bases lining up with TRBD2. The CDR3 runs to 13 residues. Germline assignment: CDR1 MNHEY and CDR2 SVGEGT. V was pared by 10 bases and J by 10 bases, with 11 bases of the junction left unmatched.

The DNA for the CDR3 is TGCGCCAGCAGCCAGAATCCGGGTAACACCGGGGAGCTGTTTTTT. Translated: CASSQNPGNTGELFF. The chain recombines TRBV4-3 with TRBJ2-2, with D unresolved. CDR1 and CDR2 (germline): LGHNA, YSLEER. V was shortened by 3 bases and J by 2 bases, with 10 bases between the two germline ends. The CDR3 has 15 amino acids.

This clonotype was seen repeatedly, ten times or more. This chain uses TRBV4-3 with TRBJ2-5, with TRBD2 identical over 15 bases. Looked up from germline, CDR1 is LGHNA and CDR2 is YSLEER. This CDR3 contains 18 residues. V trimming: 0 bases; J trimming: 5 bases; junction bases outside the gene matches: 7. DNA for the CDR3: TGCGCCAGCAGCCAAGATTGGACTAGCGGGAGGGCCGGGGAGACCCAGTACTTC. It codes for CASSQDWTSGRAGETQYF.

The CDR3 bases are TGCAGTGTTTCTGTGGCGCGGACCCAGTACTTC. The encoded protein is CSVSVARTQYF. This chain connects TRBV20-1 to TRBJ2-5; D remains unclear. CDR3 size: 11 residues. CDR1 is DFQATT and CDR2 is SNEGSKA in the germline V gene (reference sequence). Trimming removed 7 bases from V and 7 bases from J, with 13 bases in between.

This clonotype was seen a few times. The chain employs TRBV4-1 and TRBJ2-7, with 8 bases aligning to TRBD1. Trimming cost V 9 bases and J 3 bases; bases outside gene matches: 10. The germline CDR1 and CDR2 sequences are MGHRA and YSYEKL. This CDR3 comprises 14 residues. Written as DNA, the CDR3 is TGCGCCAGTTCGACAGGGGAGAAGGGCTACGAGCAGTACTTC. This sequence encodes CASSTGEKGYEQYF.

This clonotype was observed a handful of times. Germline and junction disagree at one end, which may indicate a read error. The CDR3 DNA sequence: TGTGCCAGCACGTCTGGGGGGGCCCTAGTCTTC. It translates to CASTSGGALVF. The chain couples TRBV6-1 to TRBJ2-7; maybe TRBD2 (7 bases). The CDR3 loop spans 11 amino acids. CDR1 is MNHNS and CDR2 is SASEGT in the germline V gene.